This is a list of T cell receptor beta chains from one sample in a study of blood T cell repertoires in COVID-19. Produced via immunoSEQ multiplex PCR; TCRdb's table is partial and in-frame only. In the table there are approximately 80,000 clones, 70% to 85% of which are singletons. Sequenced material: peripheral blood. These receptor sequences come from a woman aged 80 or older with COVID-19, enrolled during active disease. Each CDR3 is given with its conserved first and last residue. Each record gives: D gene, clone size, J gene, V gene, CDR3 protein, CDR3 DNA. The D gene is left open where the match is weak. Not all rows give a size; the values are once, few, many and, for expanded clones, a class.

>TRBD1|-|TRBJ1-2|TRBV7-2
CASSLGTGVGFGGYTF
TGTGCCAGCAGCTTAGGGACAGGGGTGGGGTTTGGTGGCTACACCTTC
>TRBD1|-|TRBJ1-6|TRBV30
CAGGGQYNSPLHF
TGTGCCGGGGGGGGACAGTATAATTCACCCCTCCACTTT
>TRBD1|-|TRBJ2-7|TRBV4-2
CASSLGQGNYEQYF
TGTGCCAGCAGCTTGGGACAGGGGAACTACGAGCAGTACTTC
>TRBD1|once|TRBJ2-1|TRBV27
CASSLVQGAVNEQFF
TGTGCCAGCAGTTTGGTTCAGGGGGCTGTCAATGAGCAGTTCTTC
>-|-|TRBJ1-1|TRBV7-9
CASSLIAGVTEAFF
TGTGCCAGCAGCTTAATTGCAGGGGTAACTGAAGCTTTCTTT
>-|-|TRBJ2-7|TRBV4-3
CASSQDLELYEQYF
TGCGCCAGCAGCCAAGATCTTGAACTCTACGAGCAGTACTTC
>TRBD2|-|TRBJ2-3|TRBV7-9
CASSLVATSGGPLDTQYF
TGTGCCAGCAGCTTAGTAGCCACTAGCGGGGGCCCCCTGGATACGCAGTATTTT
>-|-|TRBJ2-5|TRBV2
CASRESGETQYF
TGTGCCAGCAGGGAGTCTGGAGAGACCCAGTACTTC
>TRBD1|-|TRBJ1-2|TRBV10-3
CAISATGTGGYGYTF
TGTGCCATCAGTGCAACCGGGACAGGGGGTTATGGCTACACCTTC
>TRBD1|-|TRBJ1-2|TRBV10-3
CAISESGQGIGYTF
TGTGCCATCAGTGAATCGGGACAGGGCATAGGCTACACCTTC
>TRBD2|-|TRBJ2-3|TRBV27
CASSHSGIPTDTQYF
TGTGCCAGCAGTCACAGCGGGATCCCCACAGATACGCAGTATTTT
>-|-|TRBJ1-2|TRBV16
CASSHVRAYGYTF
TGTGCCAGCAGCCATGTGAGGGCCTATGGCTACACCTTC
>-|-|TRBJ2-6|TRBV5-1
CGRDLGVSGANVLTF
TGCGGAAGGGACTTAGGGGTTTCTGGGGCCAACGTCCTGACTTTC
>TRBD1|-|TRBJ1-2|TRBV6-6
CASSPYGTEIYGYTF
TGTGCCAGCAGCCCATACGGGACAGAGATTTATGGCTACACCTTC
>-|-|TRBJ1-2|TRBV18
CASSPSANYGYTF
TGTGCCAGCTCCCCGAGCGCTAACTATGGCTACACCTTC